The TCR beta chain under discussion was sequenced for a study of CD8+CD57+ T cells in acquired aplastic anemia. Points from the study as a whole: Patients and controls shared twenty-nine CD8+ CDR3 sequences.

This clonotype was observed at least ten times. The antigen is undetermined. TCR beta VDJ and CDR3 profiling used genomic DNA as template. In TCRdb, the reads were re-called with MiXCR into one record per CDR3 protein. Of 190,000 or so distinct CDR3 sequences listed, about 59% are singletons. The sequence was obtained from a human donor in good health. The specimen was sorted CD4+, CD8+, or CD8+CD57+ T cells (not recorded which) from PBMCs.

This chain's CDR3 is CASGKEFF. The CDR3 DNA reads TGTGCCAGTGGGAAGGAGTTCTTC. The J gene is TRBJ2-1, the V gene TRBV2; the D is unclear. Germline V CDR1 and CDR2: SNHLY, FYNNEI. This CDR3 has 8 residues. Trimming removed 9 bases at V and 14 bases at J, with 8 bases between.